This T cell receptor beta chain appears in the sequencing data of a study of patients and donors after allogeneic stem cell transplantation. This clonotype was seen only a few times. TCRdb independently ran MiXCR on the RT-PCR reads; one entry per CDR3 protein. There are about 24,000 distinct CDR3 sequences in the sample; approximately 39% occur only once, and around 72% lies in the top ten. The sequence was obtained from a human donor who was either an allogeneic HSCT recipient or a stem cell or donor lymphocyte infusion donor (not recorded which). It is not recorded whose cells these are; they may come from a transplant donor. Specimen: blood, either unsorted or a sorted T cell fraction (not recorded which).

This CDR3 reads CASGLVSGQGSPLHF. The DNA for the CDR3 is TGTGCTAGTGGTTTGGTTTCCGGACAGGGTTCACCCCTCCACTTT. This chain links TRBV12-5 with TRBJ1-6; TRBD1 matches at 8 bases. The germline CDR1 and CDR2 sequences are LGHNT and FRNRAP. The CDR3 totals 15 residues. Unmatched junction bases numbered 4, after V lost 0 bases and J lost 9 bases.